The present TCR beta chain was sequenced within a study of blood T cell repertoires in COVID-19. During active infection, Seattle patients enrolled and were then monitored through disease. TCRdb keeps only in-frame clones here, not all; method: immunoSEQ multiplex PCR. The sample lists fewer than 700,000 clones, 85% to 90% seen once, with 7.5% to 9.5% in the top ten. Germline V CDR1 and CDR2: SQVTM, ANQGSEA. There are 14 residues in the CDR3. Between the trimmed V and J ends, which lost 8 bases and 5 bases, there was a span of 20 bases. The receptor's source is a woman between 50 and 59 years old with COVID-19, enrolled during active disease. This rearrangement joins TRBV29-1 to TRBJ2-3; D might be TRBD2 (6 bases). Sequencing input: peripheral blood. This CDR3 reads CSFHSPGLLDTQYF. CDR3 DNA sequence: TGCAGCTTTCACTCCCCCGGACTATTAGATACGCAGTATTTT.